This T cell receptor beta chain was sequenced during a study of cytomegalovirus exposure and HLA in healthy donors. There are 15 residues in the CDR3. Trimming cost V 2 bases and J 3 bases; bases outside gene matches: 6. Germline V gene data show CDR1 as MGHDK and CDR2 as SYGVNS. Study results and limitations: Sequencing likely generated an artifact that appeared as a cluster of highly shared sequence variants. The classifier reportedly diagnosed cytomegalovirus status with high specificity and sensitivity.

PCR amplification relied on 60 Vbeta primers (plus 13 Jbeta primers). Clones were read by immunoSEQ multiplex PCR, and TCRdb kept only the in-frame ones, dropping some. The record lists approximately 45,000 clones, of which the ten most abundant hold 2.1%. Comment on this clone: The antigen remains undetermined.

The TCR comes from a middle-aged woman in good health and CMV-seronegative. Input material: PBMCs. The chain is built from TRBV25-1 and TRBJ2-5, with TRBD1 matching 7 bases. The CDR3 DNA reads TGTGCCAGCAGTGAACCTCCGGGACAGAAAGAGACCCAGTACTTC. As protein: CASSEPPGQKETQYF.